Listed here are 16 T cell receptor beta chains from one sample, sequenced in a study of T cell responses to AZD1222 COVID-19 vaccine. Here immunoSEQ multiplex PCR was the method, and the copy in TCRdb shows in-frame clones only, minus some. The sample yields roughly 150,000 clones, about nine tenths seen once. This material consisted of peripheral blood, taken on day 0 of AZD1222 vaccination. The receptors come from an adult in good health.

The J gene is TRBJ2-5, the V gene TRBV9; 9 bases match TRBD2. Germline lookup yields CDR1 SGDLS and CDR2 YYNGEE. The CDR3 loop spans 15 amino acids. The V segment lost 4 bases and the J segment 0 bases; nucleotides outside the gene matches: 4. CDR3 sequence reads: CASSPSGVHQETQYF. CDR3 in DNA: TGTGCCAGCAGCCCTAGCGGGGTCCACCAAGAGACCCAGTACTTC.

The J gene is TRBJ2-2, the V gene TRBV5-6; maybe TRBD1 (5 bases). Trimming shortened V by 5 bases and J by 4 bases, and 15 bases separated the two germline ends. Germline loops: CDR1 SGHDT, CDR2 YYEEEE. This CDR3 comprises 15 residues. In DNA, the CDR3 is TGTGCCAGCAGGCCCGGTTGGGGCCCCACCGGGGAGCTGTTTTTT. As protein: CASRPGWGPTGELFF.

This clone has only one observation. This chain joins TRBV30 and TRBJ1-1; perhaps TRBD1 as D (6 bases). Germline lookup yields CDR1 GTSNPN and CDR2 SVGIG (reference sequence). V was cut by 0 bases and J by 5 bases, with 10 bases left in between. The CDR3 sequence is 13 residues long. CDR3 DNA: TGTGCCTGGAGTGTAGGGGGGGGTACTGAAGCTTTCTTT. Its protein product is CAWSVGGGTEAFF.

A single count supports this clone. The J gene is TRBJ2-7, the V gene TRBV5-1; D call uncertain. This CDR3 is built from 15 residues. The V end lost 1 base, the J end lost 4 bases, and 15 bases lay between the germline ends. Germline lookup yields CDR1 SGHRS and CDR2 YFSETQ. CDR3 region: CASSLISDNKYEQYF. The CDR3 bases are TGCGCCAGCAGCTTGATATCGGATAACAAGTACGAGCAGTACTTC. The entire variable domain, with the rest obtained from reference TRBV5-1 and TRBJ2-7, is as follows: KAGVTQTPRYLIKTRGQQVTLSCSPISGHRSVSWYQQTPGQGLQFLFEYFSETQRNKGNFPGRFSGRQFSNSRSEMNVSTLELGDSALYLCASSLISDNKYEQYFGPGTRLTVT.

The rearrangement uses TRBV7-9 and TRBJ1-2; D call uncertain. There are 14 residues in the CDR3. Germline V gene lookup returns CDR1 SEHNR and CDR2 FQNEAQ (reference sequence). Trimming removed 3 bases at V and 4 bases at J, with 12 bases between. The DNA of the CDR3 is TGTGCCAGCAGCTTTGAAGTCCAGAGCTATGGCTACACCTTC. This codes for CASSFEVQSYGYTF.

The chain joins TRBV10-3 to TRBJ2-6; 9 nucleotides agree with TRBD1. V shed 5 bases and J 1 base; nucleotides not matched to a gene: 3. The CDR3 extends over 16 amino acids. CDR1 and CDR2 from the germline V gene are ENHRY and SYGVKD. The CDR3 nucleotides are TGTGCCATCAGTCCCGGGACAGGGTCTGGGGCCAACGTCCTGACTTTC. Translated: CAISPGTGSGANVLTF.

The CDR3 loop is CASSQEREGRKLFF. CDR3 nucleotide sequence: TGCGCCAGCAGCCAAGAACGAGAGGGGCGAAAACTGTTTTTT. V is TRBV4-1 and J is TRBJ1-4, with a tentative D call TRBD1 (5 bases). V gave up 0 bases and J gave up 10 bases, with 12 bases separating them. This CDR3 is built from 14 residues. The germline V gene encodes CDR1 MGHRA and CDR2 YSYEKL.

This chain connects TRBV7-9 to TRBJ2-7; unclear D gene. With 3 bases removed from V and 0 bases from J, the gap between germline ends came to 3 bases. Germline V gene data show CDR1 as SEHNR and CDR2 as FQNEAQ (reference sequence). The CDR3 is made up of 12 amino acids. This chain's CDR3 is CASSLSSYEQYF. In DNA form, the CDR3 reads TGTGCCAGCAGCTTGAGCTCCTACGAGCAGTACTTC.

The V gene is TRBV2, the J gene TRBJ1-5; D is unresolved. This CDR3 is built from 17 residues. The germline V and J ends were trimmed by 5 bases and 2 bases, with 19 bases remaining between them. Germline lookup yields CDR1 SNHLY and CDR2 FYNNEI. This CDR3 reads CASSLRLGGYGNQPQHF. DNA for the CDR3: TGTGCCAGCAGTCTCCGTCTGGGAGGGTACGGCAATCAGCCCCAGCATTTT.

The genes are TRBV4-2 and TRBJ1-5; no clear D gene. Trimming left V 0 bases short and J 4 bases short, with 10 bases between. This CDR3 region has 15 residues. The germline V gene encodes CDR1 LGHNA and CDR2 YNFKEQ. The CDR3 here is CASSQEGGKNQPQHF. The CDR3 DNA sequence: TGTGCCAGCAGCCAAGAGGGAGGAAAAAATCAGCCCCAGCATTTT.

J is TRBJ2-7 and V is TRBV11-2, with D unclear. This CDR3 contains 12 residues. The germline V and J ends were trimmed by 0 bases and 3 bases, with 3 bases remaining between them. The germline gives CDR1 SGHAT, CDR2 FQNNGV. CDR3 region: CASSLEDYEQYF. The CDR3 nucleotides are TGTGCCAGCAGCTTAGAAGACTACGAGCAGTACTTC.

The chain uses TRBV19 and TRBJ1-3; D is uncertain. V dropped 3 bases and J dropped 2 bases, with 8 bases sitting between them. CDR3 length: 14 residues. Germline V gene data show CDR1 as LNHDA and CDR2 as SQIVND (reference sequence). The CDR3 spells CASSMLQAGNTIYF. The CDR3 DNA sequence: TGTGCCAGTAGTATGTTGCAGGCTGGAAACACCATATATTTT.

The chain couples TRBV4-2 to TRBJ2-2; D gene uncertain. The CDR3 totals 12 residues. Trimming took off 0 bases at V and 7 bases at J, with 3 bases between the two ends. CDR1 and CDR2 from the germline V gene are LGHNA and YNFKEQ. The CDR3 nucleotides read TGTGCCAGCAGCCAAGAAGGCGGGGAGCTGTTTTTT. Its protein product is CASSQEGGELFF.

The rearrangement uses TRBV5-1 and TRBJ2-1; D gene ambiguous. The germline V and J ends were trimmed by 4 bases and 7 bases, with 6 bases remaining between them. The CDR3 runs 11 residues. From germline, CDR1 is SGHRS and CDR2 YFSETQ. The CDR3 spells CASSHKNEQFF. The DNA for the CDR3 is TGCGCCAGCAGCCACAAAAATGAGCAGTTCTTC.

The V gene is TRBV27, the J gene TRBJ1-1, with D possibly matching TRBD1 (6 bases). Germline CDR1 reads MNHEY; CDR2 reads SMNVEV (reference sequence). V lost 1 base, J lost 1 base, and 10 bases lay in between. The CDR3 is 15 residues long. The CDR3 here is CASSLLGGENTEAFF. The CDR3 DNA reads TGTGCCAGCAGTTTATTGGGGGGCGAGAACACTGAAGCTTTCTTT.

This chain uses TRBV2 with TRBJ1-2, with 9 bases identical to TRBD1. Germline assignment: CDR1 SNHLY and CDR2 FYNNEI. This CDR3 contains 15 residues. With V trimmed by 0 bases and J by 4 bases, 3 bases remained unmatched. CDR3 protein: CASSEAPTGGYGYTF. In DNA form, the CDR3 reads TGTGCCAGCAGTGAAGCGCCGACAGGGGGCTATGGCTACACCTTC.